This T cell receptor (beta chain) was retrieved from a study of cytomegalovirus exposure and HLA in healthy donors. Overall study: The study's early data release held about 80 million unique TCRs from HLA-typed donors.

60 Vbeta and 13 Jbeta primers were used in PCR. Assay: immunoSEQ multiplex PCR; the TCRdb copy retains only in-frame clones and omits some. The table shows around 100,000 clones, with about 68% occurring only once. Sequencing was carried out using PBMCs. This TCR came from a man aged 25-45 years in good health and CMV-seropositive.

The CDR3 bases are TGTGCCGCACAGCCCCAACCTTGGTTCAGGGGGTCTAACTATGGCTACACCTTC. This codes for CAAQPQPWFRGSNYGYTF. The genes are TRBV19 and TRBJ1-2, with 7 bases that match TRBD1. CDR1 LNHDA and CDR2 SQIVND come from the germline V gene (reference sequence). J lost 0 bases, V lost 11 bases, and 21 bases had no gene match. There are 18 residues in the CDR3.